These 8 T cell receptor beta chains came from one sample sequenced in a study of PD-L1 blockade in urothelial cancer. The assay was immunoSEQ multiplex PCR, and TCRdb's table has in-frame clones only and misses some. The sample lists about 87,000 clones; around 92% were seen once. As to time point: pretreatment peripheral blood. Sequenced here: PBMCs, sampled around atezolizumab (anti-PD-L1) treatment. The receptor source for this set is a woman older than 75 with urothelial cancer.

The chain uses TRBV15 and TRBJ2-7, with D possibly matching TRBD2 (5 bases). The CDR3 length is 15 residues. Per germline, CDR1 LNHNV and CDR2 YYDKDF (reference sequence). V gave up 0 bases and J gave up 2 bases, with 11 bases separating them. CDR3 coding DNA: TGTGCCACCAGCAGAGATCTCGTGGGAGCCTACGAGCAGTACTTC. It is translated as CATSRDLVGAYEQYF.

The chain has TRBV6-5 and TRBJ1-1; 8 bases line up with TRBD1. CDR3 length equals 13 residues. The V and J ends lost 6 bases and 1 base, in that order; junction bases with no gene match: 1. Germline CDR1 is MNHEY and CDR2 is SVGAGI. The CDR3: CASRTGANTEAFF. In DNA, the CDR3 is TGTGCCAGCAGGACAGGGGCGAACACTGAAGCTTTCTTT.

CDR3 sequence (DNA): TGTGCCGGTTGGGGACTGGTCAATGAGCAGTTCTTC. Its translation: CAGWGLVNEQFF. The chain carries TRBV30 and TRBJ2-1, with a tentative D call TRBD2 (6 bases). The V end lost 8 bases, the J end lost 6 bases, and 14 bases lay between the germline ends. Germline V lookup: CDR1 GTSNPN, CDR2 SVGIG (reference sequence). The CDR3 is 12 amino acids.

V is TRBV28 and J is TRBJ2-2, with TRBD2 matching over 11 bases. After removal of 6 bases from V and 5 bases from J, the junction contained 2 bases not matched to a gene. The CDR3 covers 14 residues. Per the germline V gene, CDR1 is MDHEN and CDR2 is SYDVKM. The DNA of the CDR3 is TGTGCCAGCAGACTAGCGGGAGAGACCGGGGAGCTGTTTTTT. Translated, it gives CASRLAGETGELFF.

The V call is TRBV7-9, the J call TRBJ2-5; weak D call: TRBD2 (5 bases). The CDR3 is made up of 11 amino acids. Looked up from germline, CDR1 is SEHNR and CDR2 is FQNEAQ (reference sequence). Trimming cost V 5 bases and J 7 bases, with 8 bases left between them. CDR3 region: CASSREGTQYF. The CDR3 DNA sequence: TGTGCCAGCAGCCGAGAGGGGACCCAGTACTTC.

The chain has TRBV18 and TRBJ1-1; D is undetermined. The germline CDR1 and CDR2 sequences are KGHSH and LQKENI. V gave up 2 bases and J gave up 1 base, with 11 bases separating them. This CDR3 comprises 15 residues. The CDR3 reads CASSPMRDANTEAFF. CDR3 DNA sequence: TGTGCCAGCTCACCAATGAGGGATGCGAACACTGAAGCTTTCTTT. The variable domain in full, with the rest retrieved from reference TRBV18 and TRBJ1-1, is NAGVMQNPRHLVRRRGQEARLRCSPMKGHSHVYWYRQLPEEGLKFMVYLQKENIIDESGMPKERFSAEFPKEGPSILRIQQVVRGDSAAYFCASSPMRDANTEAFFGQGTRLTVV.

The CDR3 DNA reads as TGTGCCACCCGCCCGGCTAGCGGGCGATCCTACGAGCAGTACTTC. Amino acid sequence: CATRPASGRSYEQYF. The rearrangement uses TRBV10-3 and TRBJ2-7, with 8 bases lining up with TRBD2. V gave up 10 bases and J gave up 1 base; unmatched junction bases: 12. This CDR3 is 15 amino acids long. CDR1 is ENHRY and CDR2 is SYGVKD in the germline V gene.

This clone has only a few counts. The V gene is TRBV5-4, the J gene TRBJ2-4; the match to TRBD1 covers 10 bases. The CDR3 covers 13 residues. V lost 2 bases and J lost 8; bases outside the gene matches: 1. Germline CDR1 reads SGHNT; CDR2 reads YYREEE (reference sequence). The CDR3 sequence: CASSLGQGDIQYF. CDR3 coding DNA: TGTGCCAGCAGCTTAGGACAGGGGGACATTCAGTACTTC.